This TCR beta chain came from a study of monozygotic twins with inflammatory bowel disease. General study results and limits: The study found lower TCRbeta diversity (inverse Simpson) in IBD patients than in healthy co-twins. Clonotypes shared with others were fewer in IBD patients than in healthy twins, especially with disease activity.

Every sample had its cDNA made across eight separate reactions. Incorporation of UMIs carrying a 6-nucleotide sample barcode was performed by template switching. No DNA is given; TCRdb re-called the 5' RACE reads and lists each CDR3 protein once. Its table lists about 380,000 distinct CDR3 sequences. About this clonotype: The antigen is undetermined.

Germline V gene sequence: CDR1 LNHNV, CDR2 YYDKDF (reference sequence). The CDR3 has 14 amino acids. Sequenced material: blood. This chain links TRBV15 with TRBJ1-1; there is no DNA to check the TCRdb D call of TRBD1. This sequence was found in a human donor with ulcerative colitis or Crohn's disease, or a healthy co-twin of an affected twin (not recorded which). Here the CDR3 reads CATSRDLVQGEAFF.